These 4 T cell receptor beta chains were all obtained from the same sample, sequenced in a study of cytomegalovirus exposure and HLA in healthy donors. The PCR contained 60 Vbeta and 13 Jbeta primers. Method: immunoSEQ multiplex PCR; TCRdb's copy keeps in-frame clones and lacks some. Among approximately 97,000 clones listed, 81% were seen once. Sequencing was done on a sample of PBMCs. Receptor source: a woman in her seventies in good health and CMV-seropositive.

The J gene is TRBJ2-7, the V gene TRBV28; D gene ambiguous. CDR3 length: 12 residues. Germline V gene lookup returns CDR1 MDHEN and CDR2 SYDVKM. DNA for the CDR3: TGTGCTTGGTCAGGATACTCCTACGAGCAGTACTTC. Translation: CAWSGYSYEQYF.

V gene TRBV7-9 combines with J gene TRBJ2-7; D uncertain. Germline CDR1 and CDR2: SEHNR and FQNEAQ (reference sequence). Trimming shortened V by 0 bases and J by 2 bases, and 11 bases separated the two germline ends. CDR3 length: 15 amino acids. As DNA, the CDR3 is TGTGCCAGCAGCTTAGCGTCTGGCAGTACCTACGAGCAGTACTTC. As protein: CASSLASGSTYEQYF.

The rearrangement joins TRBV9 to TRBJ1-1, with 10 bases identical to TRBD1. V trimming: 0 bases; J trimming: 10 bases; junction bases outside the gene matches: 9. The CDR3 extends over 15 amino acids. Germline values: CDR1 SGDLS, CDR2 YYNGEE. This CDR3 reads CASSVAPTGGFGAFF. CDR3 DNA: TGTGCCAGCAGCGTAGCCCCGACAGGGGGCTTTGGAGCTTTCTTT.

This rearrangement joins TRBV5-4 to TRBJ1-3; tentative D call: TRBD1 (6 bases). Germline V CDR1 and CDR2: SGHNT, YYREEE (reference sequence). The V end was cut by 0 bases, the J end by 4 bases, with 11 bases between. The CDR3 consists of 15 residues. CDR3 in DNA: TGTGCCAGCAGCTTGGCCATGGGGGCCGGAAACACCATATATTTT. Encoded protein: CASSLAMGAGNTIYF.